This T cell receptor beta chain was captured by sequencing in a study of T cell clonality in common variable immunodeficiency (dated by TCRdb to between 2015 and 2016). Findings and caveats that apply to the study as a whole: According to the authors, figuring out what caused the increased clonality in CVID would require sequencing the repertoires of T cell subpopulations. Healthy controls shared more TCRbeta clones with each other than CVID subjects shared among themselves (p < 0.0001). Patient heterogeneity within the CVID cohort put limits on correlating repertoire features with clinical complications. CVID TCRbeta sequences were reported to have fewer deletions and N-nucleotide insertions and to lack highly modified clones with 13 or more V deletions. Even though DNA input was equal, the average per sample came to about 81,820 unique sequences for controls compared with around 32,000 for CVID samples. TCRbeta clonality was higher in CVID subjects than in healthy controls (t-test p = 0.018), and the increase was most characteristic of about a third of subjects.

CVID samples and control samples contributed equivalent amounts of genomic DNA as sequencing input. For every sample, a 60 bp segment covering the rearranged TCRbeta CDR3 region was amplified and then sequenced. The immunoSEQ assay, a bias-corrected multiplex PCR with high-throughput sequencing, was employed for TCRbeta amplification. In the paper's pipeline: Every unique nucleotide sequence counted as a clone and was annotated with V, D and J genes, copy number and frequency. Sequences were labeled productive if in frame, and non-productive if out of frame or containing stop codons. As previously described, Shannon's entropy was used to calculate clonality. The predicted amino acid sequences of productive clones were used to derive the mean CDR3 Kyte-Doolittle hydropathy. Hierarchical clustering of scaled V gene usage was performed with the R hclust function using Manhattan distance and complete linkage. Sharing of clones by CDR3 amino acid sequence was evaluated by resampling 12 repertoires per group over 100 rounds. Repertoires were searched for 70 published EBV-specific and around 240 published CMV-specific TCRbeta sequences. Analysis left out a couple of CVID samples that produced under 10,000 sequences, so 35 to 50 CVID repertoires remained. TCRdb re-hosts the immuneACCESS table, in-frame sequences only. Its copies lack some clones; in the studies checked, an unresolved V gene accounts for under half of them, and the cause for the rest is not known. The DNA gave D and trimming, while V, J and clone size come from that table. This sample holds fewer than 75,000 clones in total, without any singletons. Approximately 1.5% of the sample is held by the ten biggest clonotypes.

As encoded in the germline V gene (reference sequence), CDR1 is SEHNR while CDR2 is FQNEAQ. The V end loses 5 bases and the J end loses 4 bases, and a stretch of 10 bases separates them. From the cysteine up to the phenylalanine, the CDR3 has a length of 13 residues. Of the CDR3's DNA, 30 bases were read; they are in frame from base 1. Most of the CVID patients and most of the healthy controls were of Caucasian heritage. Heparinized peripheral whole blood samples of about 4.5 to 8.5 ml were collected from each donor. Genomic DNA from adults with common variable immune deficiency (CVID) and from healthy adult controls was the source for sequencing TCRbeta CDR3 repertoires. A total of some 22 healthy adult volunteers (around 12 female and roughly ten male; age range about 20 to 70 years, mean age around 31) were included in the control group. Diluted blood was density-centrifuged over Hypaque 1077 or Ficoll-Paque to isolate peripheral blood mononuclear cells. Genomic DNA was obtained from unsorted mononuclear cells using either Qiagen column purification or a centrifugation-based method.

This clone was observed at least ten times. Its antigen is still unknown. The read ends 3 residues early relative to the CDR3; the germline J gene fills the gap. The material sequenced was peripheral blood mononuclear cells. The TCR was taken from a person aged 18-70 years in good health. The V gene is TRBV7-9 and the J gene is TRBJ2-3; tentative D gene TRBD2, with 5 bases matching. The DNA read from the CDR3 is TGTGCCAGCAGCCCCCGTAGCGCAGATACG. This translates into CASSPRSADT. The complete CDR3 protein is CASSPRSADTQYF. This CDR3, with the reference TRBV7-9 and TRBJ2-3 proteins standing in past its ends, gives the full variable domain DTGVSQNPRHKITKRGQNVTFRCDPISEHNRLYWYRQTLGQGPEFLTYFQNEAQLEKSRLLSDRFSAERPKGSFSTLEIQRTEQGDSAMYLCASSPRSADTQYFGPGTRLTVL.